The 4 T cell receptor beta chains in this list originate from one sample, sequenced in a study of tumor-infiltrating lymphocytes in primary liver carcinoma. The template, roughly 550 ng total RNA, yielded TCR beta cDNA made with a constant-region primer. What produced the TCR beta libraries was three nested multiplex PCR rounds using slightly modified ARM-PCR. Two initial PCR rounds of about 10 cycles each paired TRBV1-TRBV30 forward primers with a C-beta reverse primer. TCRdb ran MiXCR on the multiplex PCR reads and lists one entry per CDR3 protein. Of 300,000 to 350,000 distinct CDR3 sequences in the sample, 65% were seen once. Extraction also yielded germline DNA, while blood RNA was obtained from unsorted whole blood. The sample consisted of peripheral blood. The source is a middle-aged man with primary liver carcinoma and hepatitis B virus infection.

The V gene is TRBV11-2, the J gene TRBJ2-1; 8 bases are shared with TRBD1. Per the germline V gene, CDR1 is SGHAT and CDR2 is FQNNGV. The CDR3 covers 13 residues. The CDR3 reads CASGPRGQAEQFF. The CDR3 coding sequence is TGTGCAAGCGGCCCGCGGGGACAGGCTGAGCAGTTCTTC.

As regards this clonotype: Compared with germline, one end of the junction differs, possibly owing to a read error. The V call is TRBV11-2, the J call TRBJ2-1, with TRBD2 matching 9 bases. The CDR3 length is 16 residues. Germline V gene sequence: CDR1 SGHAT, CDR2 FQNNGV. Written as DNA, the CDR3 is TGTGCCAGCGGCACGCTAGCGGGAAGCTCCCACAATGAGCAGTTCTTC. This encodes CASGTLAGSSHNEQFF.

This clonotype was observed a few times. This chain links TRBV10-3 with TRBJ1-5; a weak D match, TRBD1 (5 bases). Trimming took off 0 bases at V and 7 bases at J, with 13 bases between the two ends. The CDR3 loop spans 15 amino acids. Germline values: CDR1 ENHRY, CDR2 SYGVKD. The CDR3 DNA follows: TGTGCCATCAGTGAGTCTAGCGGGGGAGGGCAGCCCCAGCATTTT. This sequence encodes CAISESSGGGQPQHF.

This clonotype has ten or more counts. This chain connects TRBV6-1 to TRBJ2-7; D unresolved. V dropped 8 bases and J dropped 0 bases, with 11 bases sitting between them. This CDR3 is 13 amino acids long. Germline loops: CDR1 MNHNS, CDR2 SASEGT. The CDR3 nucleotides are TGTGCCAGCCAGAAGGAGTTCTCCTACGAGCAGTACTTC. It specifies CASQKEFSYEQYF.